The 11 T cell receptor beta chains given below trace back to one sample, sequenced in a study of CD8 T cells in ankylosing spondylitis. TCRdb called the 5' RACE reads again in MiXCR, with one record for every CDR3 protein. Of a few hundred thousand distinct CDR3 sequences in the sample, 20% to 30% were seen once. The sequenced material came from blood, either unsorted or a sorted T cell fraction (not recorded which). These receptor sequences come from a male donor with ankylosing spondylitis or in good health (not recorded which).

The chain links TRBV20-1 to TRBJ2-2, with 9 bases identical to TRBD1. The CDR3 spans 16 residues. Germline CDR1 is DFQATT and CDR2 is SNEGSKA (reference sequence). Trimming removed 3 bases from V and 3 bases from J; junction bases left unmatched: 8. The CDR3 here is CSARPTGGWDTGELFF. As DNA, the CDR3 is TGCAGTGCTAGGCCCACAGGGGGCTGGGACACCGGGGAGCTGTTTTTT.

This clonotype was recorded many times. The rearrangement links TRBV3-1 to TRBJ2-3; 7 bases map to TRBD1. The CDR3 contains 13 residues. Germline V gives CDR1 LGHDT, CDR2 YNNKEL (reference sequence). The ends lost 2 bases at V and 6 bases at J; junction bases unmatched: 2. CDR3 loop: CASSQQGDDTQYF. CDR3 sequence (DNA): TGTGCCAGCAGCCAACAGGGGGACGATACGCAGTATTTT.

This clonotype was recorded a few times. The chain links TRBV6-1 to TRBJ2-3; TRBD1 aligns across 7 bases. V dropped 6 bases and J dropped 4; count of bases not matched to a gene: 7. CDR1 and CDR2 from the germline V gene are MNHNS and SASEGT. This CDR3 is 14 amino acids long. The CDR3 DNA follows: TGTGCCAGCAGCCAGACAGGGCGGGCAGATACGCAGTATTTT. Protein product: CASSQTGRADTQYF.

This clonotype was detected a few times. The chain carries TRBV29-1 and TRBJ2-3, with no clear D. This CDR3 has 14 amino acids. Trimming removed 8 bases at V and 1 base at J, with 16 bases between. Germline values: CDR1 SQVTM, CDR2 ANQGSEA. CDR3 DNA sequence: TGCAGCTTCGGGCTGACTGGTGGCACAGATACGCAGTATTTT. Translation: CSFGLTGGTDTQYF.

This clonotype was found many times. This chain joins TRBV11-2 and TRBJ1-2; 8 bases are a match to TRBD1. This CDR3 has 16 amino acids. The V and J ends lost 4 bases and 8 bases, in that order; junction bases with no gene match: 15. Germline V gene data show CDR1 as SGHAT and CDR2 as FQNNGV. In DNA form, the CDR3 reads TGTGCCAGCAGCTCCCTGACAGGGGCCCGTCACCCAGGCTACACCTTC. It is translated as CASSSLTGARHPGYTF.

Ten or more counts support this clonotype. V and J are TRBV2 and TRBJ2-3; D unclear. The CDR3 extends over 12 amino acids. The V and J ends lost 1 base and 7 bases respectively, with 6 bases between them. Germline CDR1 reads SNHLY; CDR2 reads FYNNEI. CDR3 coding DNA: TGTGCCAGCAGTGAAGAGGATAATACGCAGTATTTT. Its protein product is CASSEEDNTQYF.

In its sample, this clonotype was seen many times. The chain couples TRBV5-1 to TRBJ2-7; 9 bases agree with TRBD1. V lost 4 bases to trimming and J lost 5 bases; unmatched junction nucleotides: 7. The CDR3 totals 14 residues. Germline V CDR1 and CDR2: SGHRS, YFSETQ. The CDR3 bases are TGCGCCAGCAGCCGTCGGGACAGGGTCGACGAGCAGTACTTC. Encoded protein: CASSRRDRVDEQYF.

In its sample, this clonotype was seen many times. The J gene is TRBJ2-7, the V gene TRBV12-3 or TRBV12-4; no reliable D call. The CDR3 has 12 residues. Trimming shortened V by 3 bases and J by 7 bases, and 10 bases separated the two germline ends. The CDR3 reads CASSFIQREQYF. Written as DNA, the CDR3 is TGTGCCAGCAGTTTCATACAGCGAGAGCAGTACTTC.

This clonotype was seen at least ten times. The chain is built from TRBV7-9 and TRBJ2-1; no firm D call. The germline V gene has CDR1 SEHNR and CDR2 FQNEAQ (reference sequence). The CDR3 length is 14 residues. Between the trimmed V and J ends, which lost 2 bases and 1 base, there was a span of 6 bases. In DNA form, the CDR3 reads TGTGCCAGCAGCTTAAACTGGTCCTACAATGAGCAGTTCTTC. As protein: CASSLNWSYNEQFF.

This chain uses TRBV12-3 or TRBV12-4 with TRBJ2-5, with D uncertain. Trimming cost V 2 bases and J 7 bases, with 17 bases left between them. The length of the CDR3 is 15 residues. CDR3 amino acids: CASSLSWAVYGTQYF. CDR3 bases: TGTGCCAGCAGTTTAAGCTGGGCCGTATACGGGACCCAGTACTTC.

The table lists this clonotype with many counts. The rearrangement joins TRBV5-1 to TRBJ2-7; TRBD2 agrees at 16 bases. The J segment lost 6 bases and the V segment lost 2 bases, leaving 5 bases of the junction unmatched. The CDR3 covers 16 residues. Germline CDR1 SGHRS, CDR2 YFSETQ. CDR3 sequence reads: CASSLPGLAGGSEQYF. The CDR3 coding sequence is TGCGCCAGCAGCTTACCGGGACTAGCGGGGGGGAGCGAGCAGTACTTC.